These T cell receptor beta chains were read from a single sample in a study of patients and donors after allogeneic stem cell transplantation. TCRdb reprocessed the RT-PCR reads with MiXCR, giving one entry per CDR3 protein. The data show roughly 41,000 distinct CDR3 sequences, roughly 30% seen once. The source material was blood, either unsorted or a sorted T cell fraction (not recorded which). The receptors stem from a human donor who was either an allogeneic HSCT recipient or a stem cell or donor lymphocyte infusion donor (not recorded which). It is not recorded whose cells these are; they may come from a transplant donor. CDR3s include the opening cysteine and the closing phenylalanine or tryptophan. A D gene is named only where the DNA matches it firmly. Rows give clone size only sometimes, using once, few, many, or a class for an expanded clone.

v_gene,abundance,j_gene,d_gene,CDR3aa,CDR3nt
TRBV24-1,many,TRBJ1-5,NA,CATSDFGRSSNQPQHF,TGTGCCACCAGTGATTTTGGCCGTTCTAGCAATCAGCCCCAGCATTTT
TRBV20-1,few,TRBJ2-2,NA,CSARRDSGELFF,TGCAGTGCTCGTCGGGACTCCGGGGAGCTGTTTTTT
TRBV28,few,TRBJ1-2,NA,CASSLVRKVDGYTF,TGTGCCAGCAGTTTGGTGCGTAAAGTAGATGGCTACACCTTC
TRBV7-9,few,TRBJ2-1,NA,CASSSWGNEQFF,TGTGCCAGCAGCTCGTGGGGGAATGAGCAGTTCTTC
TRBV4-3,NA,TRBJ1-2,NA,CASSQDLQYYGYTF,TGCGCCAGCAGCCAAGATCTGCAGTACTATGGCTACACCTTC
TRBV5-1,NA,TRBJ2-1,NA,CASSLSSTGEQFF,TGCGCCAGCAGCTTGTCGAGTACCGGGGAGCAGTTCTTC
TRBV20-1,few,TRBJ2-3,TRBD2,CSARGLASSTDTQYF,TGCAGTGCTAGAGGACTAGCGAGTAGCACAGATACGCAGTATTTT
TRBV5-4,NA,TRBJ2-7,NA,CASSFLYEQYF,TGTGCCAGCAGCTTCCTCTACGAGCAGTACTTC
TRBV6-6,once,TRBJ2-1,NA,CASSYTYEQFF,TGTGCCAGCAGTTACACTTATGAGCAGTTCTTC
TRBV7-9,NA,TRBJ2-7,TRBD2,CASSFRGSPYEQYF,TGTGCCAGCAGCTTCCGCGGGAGTCCCTACGAGCAGTACTTC
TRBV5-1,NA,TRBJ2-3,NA,CASKHGTDTQYF,TGCGCCAGTAAGCACGGGACAGATACGCAGTATTTT
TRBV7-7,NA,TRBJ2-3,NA,CASSLNGLTDTQYF,TGTGCTAGCAGCTTAAATGGTCTCACAGATACGCAGTATTTT
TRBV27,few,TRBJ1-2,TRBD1,CASSPGTALYYGYTF,TGTGCCAGCAGTCCTGGGACAGCCCTATACTATGGCTACACCTTC
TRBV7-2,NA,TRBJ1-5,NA,CASSLLAIPGRGGNQPQHF,TGTGCCAGCAGCTTACTCGCTATCCCGGGCCGAGGAGGGAATCAGCCCCAGCATTTT
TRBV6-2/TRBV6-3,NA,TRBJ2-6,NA,CASSYSERPAGANVLTF,TGTGCCAGCAGTTACTCGGAGAGGCCTGCTGGGGCCAACGTCCTGACTTTC
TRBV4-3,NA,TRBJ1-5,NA,CASSQEVSGAGQPQHF,TGCGCCAGCAGCCAAGAAGTGTCAGGGGCAGGTCAGCCCCAGCATTTT
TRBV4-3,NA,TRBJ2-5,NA,CASSQGDYRVRETQYF,TGCGCCAGCAGCCAAGGAGATTACAGGGTTAGGGAGACCCAGTACTTC
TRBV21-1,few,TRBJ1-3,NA,CASSKYRGGSVSSGNTIYF,TGTGCCAGCAGCAAATATCGGGGGGGATCCGTGAGCTCTGGAAACACCATATATTTT
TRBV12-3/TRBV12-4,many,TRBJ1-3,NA,CASSQRDHTIYF,TGTGCCAGCAGTCAGAGAGATCACACCATATATTTT
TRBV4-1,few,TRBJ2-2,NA,CASSQGRRRTRPNTGELFF,TGCGCCAGCAGCCAAGGGCGAAGACGGACTCGGCCGAACACCGGGGAGCTGTTTTTT
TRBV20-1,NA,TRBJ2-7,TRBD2,CSARATSGTRLYEQYF,TGCAGTGCTAGAGCGACCTCCGGGACTAGACTATACGAGCAGTACTTC
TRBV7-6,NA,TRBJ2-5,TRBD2,CASSLGAPGLAFQETQYF,TGTGCCAGCAGCTTAGGGGCCCCGGGACTAGCGTTCCAAGAGACCCAGTACTTC
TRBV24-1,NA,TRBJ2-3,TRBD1,CATPWTGRTDTQYF,TGTGCCACCCCCTGGACAGGACGCACAGATACGCAGTATTTT
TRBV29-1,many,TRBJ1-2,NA,CSVRRGQDDGYTF,TGCAGCGTTCGTAGGGGCCAGGATGATGGCTACACCTTC
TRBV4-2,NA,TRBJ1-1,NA,CASSWGTEAFF,TGTGCCAGCTCGTGGGGCACTGAAGCTTTCTTT
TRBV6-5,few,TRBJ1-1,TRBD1,CASRPPGGAGTEAFF,TGTGCCAGCAGACCCCCAGGGGGCGCGGGCACTGAAGCTTTCTTT
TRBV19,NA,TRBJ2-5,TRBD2,CASRRTSGRWGETQYF,TGTGCCAGTAGGAGGACTAGCGGGAGATGGGGAGAGACCCAGTACTTC
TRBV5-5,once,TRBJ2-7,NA,CASSLQGWEQYF,TGTGCCAGCAGCTTACAGGGTTGGGAGCAGTACTTC
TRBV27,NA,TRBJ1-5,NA,CAGPFPRGDRAQPQHF,TGTGCCGGTCCCTTTCCCAGGGGAGATCGGGCTCAGCCCCAGCATTTT
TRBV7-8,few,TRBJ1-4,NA,CASSSRPLLTNEKLFF,TGTGCCAGCAGCTCTAGACCCCTCCTAACTAATGAAAAACTGTTTTTT
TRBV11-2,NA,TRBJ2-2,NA,CASSSPRGRTGELFF,TGTGCCAGCAGCTCCCCGCGAGGGCGCACCGGGGAGCTGTTTTTT
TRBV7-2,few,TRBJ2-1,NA,CASSLVGGGAGNEQFF,TGTGCCAGCAGCTTGGTGGGAGGAGGGGCCGGCAATGAGCAGTTCTTC
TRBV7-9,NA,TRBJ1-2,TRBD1,CASSAKGQGANGYTF,TGTGCCAGCAGCGCGAAGGGACAGGGGGCGAATGGCTACACCTTC
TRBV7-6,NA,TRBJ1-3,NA,CASSLRPGRSDTIYF,TGTGCCAGCAGCCTACGACCGGGACGGAGTGACACCATATATTTT
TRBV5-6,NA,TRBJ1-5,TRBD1,CASSGTGGGQSNQPQHF,TGTGCCAGCAGCGGGACAGGGGGCGGTCAGAGCAATCAGCCCCAGCATTTT
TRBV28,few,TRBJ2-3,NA,CASSFTSPAITDTQYF,TGTGCCAGCAGTTTTACCTCCCCCGCCATCACAGATACGCAGTATTTT
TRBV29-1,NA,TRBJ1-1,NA,CSVDFSVNTEAFF,TGCAGCGTTGATTTCTCCGTGAACACTGAAGCTTTCTTT
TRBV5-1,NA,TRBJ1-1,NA,CASNPRENTEAFF,TGCGCCAGCAACCCACGGGAGAACACTGAAGCTTTCTTT
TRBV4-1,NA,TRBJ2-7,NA,CASGRVKGYEQYF,TGCGCCAGCGGCAGGGTGAAGGGCTACGAGCAGTACTTC
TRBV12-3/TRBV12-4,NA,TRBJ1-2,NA,CASSLRSDSNYGYTF,TGTGCCAGCAGCCTAAGATCAGACAGTAACTATGGCTACACCTTC
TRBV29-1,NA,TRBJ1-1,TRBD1,CSGRQGMNTEAFF,TGCAGCGGTAGACAGGGAATGAACACTGAAGCTTTCTTT
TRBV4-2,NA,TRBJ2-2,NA,CASSQPGANTGELFF,TGTGCCAGCAGCCAACCGGGGGCGAACACCGGGGAGCTGTTTTTT